This paragraph reports one TCR beta chain. Sequenced by immunoSEQ multiplex PCR; TCRdb stores in-frame clones only, minus some. The sample lists 120,000 to 150,000 clones; around nine tenths were seen once. The entry originates in a study of blood T cell repertoires in COVID-19. This CDR3 comprises 11 residues. V dropped 7 bases and J dropped 0 bases, with 3 bases sitting between them. CDR1 is MDHEN, CDR2 SYDVKM, per germline. J is TRBJ1-1 and V is TRBV28; D gene uncertain. Sequencing input: PBMCs or T cells enriched from blood (not recorded which). The TCR comes from a woman aged 25-40 years with acute COVID-19. As DNA, the CDR3 is TGTGCCAGCATCGTGAACACTGAAGCTTTCTTT. This translates into CASIVNTEAFF.